The 20 T cell receptor beta chains below were found in one sample sequenced in a study of cytomegalovirus exposure and HLA in healthy donors. The PCR contained 60 Vbeta and 13 Jbeta primers. Using immunoSEQ multiplex PCR, the repertoire was profiled, and TCRdb retains in-frame clones only, with some absent. The sample holds about 64,000 clones, around 78% seen once. Sequences were obtained from PBMCs. Receptors originate from a man aged 18 to 35 in good health and CMV-seropositive.

This chain links TRBV4-1 with TRBJ2-2; 9 bases are shared with TRBD2. From germline, CDR1 is MGHRA and CDR2 YSYEKL. Unmatched junction bases numbered 5, after V lost 2 bases and J lost 7 bases. The CDR3 has 15 amino acids. This CDR3 is CASSQRAAGGGELFF. In DNA form, the CDR3 reads TGCGCCAGCAGCCAAAGGGCAGCGGGAGGCGGGGAGCTGTTTTTT.

V usage is TRBV28 and J usage is TRBJ1-1; possible D gene TRBD1, 5 bases. This CDR3 comprises 11 residues. V lost 6 bases, J lost 8 bases, and 10 bases lay in between. Per germline, CDR1 MDHEN and CDR2 SYDVKM. The CDR3 loop reads CASSPGGEAFF. The CDR3 DNA sequence: TGTGCCAGCAGCCCCGGGGGGGAAGCTTTCTTT.

The gene calls are TRBV18 and TRBJ1-2; 8 bases map to TRBD1. Trimming at V came to 2 bases and at J to 3 bases, leaving 8 bases not matched to a gene. Germline loops: CDR1 KGHSH, CDR2 LQKENI. This CDR3 is built from 16 residues. The CDR3 is CASSPNQGATDYGYTF. The CDR3 bases are TGTGCCAGCTCACCAAACCAGGGGGCAACGGACTATGGCTACACCTTC.

J is TRBJ1-2 and V is TRBV9; no definite D call. V lost 3 bases and J 7 bases, leaving 13 bases between the germline ends. This CDR3 region has 13 residues. Germline V CDR1 and CDR2: SGDLS, YYNGEE. The CDR3 nucleotides read TGTGCCAGCAGCGAGGGCGGGCGCGGTGGCTACACCTTC. It translates to CASSEGGRGGYTF.

This clone was detected a few times. The V gene is TRBV5-4, the J gene TRBJ1-4, with a weak D call TRBD1 (5 bases). Germline CDR1 SGHNT, CDR2 YYREEE (reference sequence). With 4 bases removed from V and 4 bases from J, the gap between germline ends came to 17 bases. This CDR3 contains 16 residues. The CDR3 nucleotides are TGTGCCAGCAGCCGTTCCTCTGGGGCTGGTAATGAAAAACTGTTTTTT. This codes for CASSRSSGAGNEKLFF.

This chain links TRBV5-6 with TRBJ2-7; D is possibly TRBD1 (5 bases). V was clipped by 4 bases and J by 1 base, with 6 bases between them. The germline V gene encodes CDR1 SGHDT and CDR2 YYEEEE. The CDR3 loop spans 12 amino acids. Here the CDR3 reads CASSRQSYEQYF. The DNA of the CDR3 is TGTGCCAGCAGCAGACAGTCCTACGAGCAGTACTTC.

V usage is TRBV6-1 and J usage is TRBJ1-4; 8 bases match TRBD1. The CDR3 totals 14 residues. CDR1 and CDR2 from the germline V gene are MNHNS and SASEGT. J lost 4 bases, V lost 7 bases, and 5 bases had no gene match. In nucleotides, the CDR3 is TGTGCCAGCAACCGACAGGGGTATAATGAAAAACTGTTTTTT. Translated: CASNRQGYNEKLFF.

The chain employs TRBV9 and TRBJ2-7, with D maybe TRBD1 (7 bases). Germline CDR1 SGDLS, CDR2 YYNGEE. The CDR3 has 15 amino acids. V lost 4 bases and J lost 2, with 16 bases in between. CDR3 sequence: CASSPGGSFPYEQYF. CDR3 nucleotides: TGTGCCAGCAGCCCAGGGGGGAGTTTTCCCTACGAGCAGTACTTC.

The chain recombines TRBV7-3 with TRBJ2-2, with 9 positions matching TRBD1. Germline values: CDR1 SGHTA, CDR2 FQGTGA. With V trimmed by 5 bases and J by 4 bases, 5 bases remained unmatched. The CDR3 has 15 amino acids. The CDR3 DNA is TGTGCCAGCAGCCGGGAGACAGGGGGCACCGGGGAGCTGTTTTTT. Protein sequence: CASSRETGGTGELFF.

This rearrangement joins TRBV2 to TRBJ1-1, with 7 positions matching TRBD1. CDR1 is SNHLY and CDR2 is FYNNEI in the germline V gene. V lost 7 bases to trimming and J lost 0 bases; unmatched junction nucleotides: 11. The CDR3 totals 16 residues. The CDR3 bases are TGTGCCAGCATTCCCTACATGACAGGGATGAACACTGAAGCTTTCTTT. Encoded protein: CASIPYMTGMNTEAFF.

The chain couples TRBV11-3 to TRBJ1-3, with D uncertain. Trimming pared 4 bases from V and 0 bases from J, leaving 10 bases between. This CDR3 has 15 amino acids. Germline-derived CDR1 and CDR2 are SGHNT and YENEEA. The chain's CDR3 is CASSSHSGSGNTIYF. Written as DNA, the CDR3 is TGTGCCAGCAGCTCCCACAGTGGCTCTGGAAACACCATATATTTT.

V gene TRBV29-1 combines with J gene TRBJ2-7, with a tentative D call TRBD1 (5 bases). The CDR3 sequence is 13 residues long. V lost 4 bases, J lost 2 bases, and 12 bases lay in between. CDR1 SQVTM and CDR2 ANQGSEA come from the germline V gene. As DNA, the CDR3 is TGCAGCGTTGGGGGCGGTTTGACCTACGAGCAGTACTTC. Its protein product is CSVGGGLTYEQYF.

This clone was counted a single time. The gene calls are TRBV2 and TRBJ1-2; 7 nucleotides line up with TRBD1. CDR1 and CDR2 (germline): SNHLY, FYNNEI. With V trimmed by 3 bases and J by 4 bases, 8 bases remained unmatched. The CDR3 spans 15 residues. The DNA of the CDR3 is TGTGCCAGCAGTGATGCCAGGGGGGCCCTCTATGGCTACACCTTC. As protein: CASSDARGALYGYTF.

Only one count was recorded for this clone. The genes are TRBV4-2 and TRBJ1-5; maybe TRBD1 (6 bases). This CDR3 comprises 15 residues. Trimming pared 1 base from V and 4 bases from J, leaving 11 bases between. The germline CDR1 and CDR2 sequences are LGHNA and YNFKEQ. Here the CDR3 DNA reads TGTGCCAGCAGCCAAGCGGAGGGGGGGAATCAGCCCCAGCATTTT. Translated, it gives CASSQAEGGNQPQHF.

The chain carries TRBV13 and TRBJ1-2; no reliable D call. V shed 3 bases and J shed 10 bases, with 9 bases lying between them. Per the germline V gene, CDR1 is PRHDT and CDR2 is FYEKMQ (reference sequence). This CDR3 has 11 amino acids. CDR3 coding DNA: TGTGCCAGCAGCTTTGGACTTCACTACACCTTC. It translates to CASSFGLHYTF.

This chain uses TRBV30 with TRBJ2-1, with 9 bases identical to TRBD2. J lost 5 bases, V lost 0 bases, and 5 bases had no gene match. The CDR3 runs to 15 residues. The germline gives CDR1 GTSNPN, CDR2 SVGIG (reference sequence). The CDR3 is CAWSVLAGGNNEQFF. In DNA, the CDR3 is TGTGCCTGGAGTGTACTTGCGGGGGGGAACAATGAGCAGTTCTTC.

The rearrangement joins TRBV30 to TRBJ1-3, with no clear D. Deletions cut 0 bases from V and 0 bases from J, with 9 bases between. CDR1 is GTSNPN and CDR2 is SVGIG in the germline V gene (reference sequence). The CDR3 is made up of 15 amino acids. The CDR3, as DNA: TGTGCCTGGAGTGTACCTTACAGCTCTGGAAACACCATATATTTT. Residues: CAWSVPYSSGNTIYF.

The chain carries TRBV9 and TRBJ1-1; D ambiguous. Germline V gives CDR1 SGDLS, CDR2 YYNGEE. Between the trimmed V and J ends, which lost 4 bases and 6 bases, there was a span of 16 bases. This CDR3 has 14 amino acids. The CDR3 spells CASSPPRGDAEAFF. The CDR3 DNA sequence: TGTGCCAGCAGCCCCCCGCGGGGTGATGCTGAAGCTTTCTTT.

In regard to this clone: At one end, the junction sequence differs from germline, possibly due to a read error. The chain is built from TRBV6-5 and TRBJ1-2; 8 positions match TRBD1. This CDR3 has 16 residues. Germline V lookup: CDR1 MNHEY, CDR2 SVGAGI. The CDR3 bases are TGTGCCAGCAGTTACTCGATGCGGGACAGGCCGCCGACCGGCGACTTC. This encodes CASSYSMRDRPPTGDF.

The V gene is TRBV6-6, the J gene TRBJ1-6, with D unresolved. There are 12 residues in the CDR3. V was clipped by 4 bases and J by 9 bases, with 7 bases between them. Germline V lookup: CDR1 MNHNY, CDR2 SVGAGI (reference sequence). The CDR3 nucleotides read TGTGCCAGCAGTTCGATCAGTTCACCCCTCCACTTT. Translating it yields CASSSISSPLHF.